This T cell receptor (beta chain) was found in a study of cytomegalovirus exposure and HLA in healthy donors. Overall study findings and caveats: Rarity marked most TCR sequences, yet some public TCRs occurred in many donors.

Here immunoSEQ multiplex PCR was the method, and the copy in TCRdb shows in-frame clones only, minus some. The table has around 250,000 clones, about 90% seen once. For this clone: What it binds is not known.

V lost 1 base, J lost 7 bases, and 10 bases stayed unmatched. Per the germline V gene, CDR1 is SGHRS and CDR2 is YFSETQ. This CDR3 is 17 amino acids long. The sample was PBMCs. The chain employs TRBV5-1 and TRBJ2-1; 11 bases are a match to TRBD2. The sequence was collected from a woman under 30 in good health and CMV-seronegative. CDR3: CASSLSSGGAMGNEQFF. The DNA of the CDR3 is TGCGCCAGCAGCTTGAGTAGCGGGGGGGCCATGGGAAATGAGCAGTTCTTC.